These 28 T cell receptor beta chains share one sample of origin, sequenced in a study of vaccination and CD4 T cells after COVID-19. At the Johns Hopkins FTIC core, DNA taken from cultured CD4+ T cells was sequenced by way of the Oncomine TCR Beta short-read assay. TCRdb reanalysed the PCR reads using MiXCR and keeps one entry per CDR3 protein. The data hold roughly 3,600 distinct CDR3 sequences, with roughly a sixth observed a single time. No antigen is known for these receptors. Treatment here: approximately 10-day PBMC culture with coronavirus spike peptide pools or control peptides (ViraFEST assay). The sequencing input was CD4+ T cells from blood, cultured in vitro. Source of these receptors: a human donor who had recovered from COVID-19.

This clonotype was seen a few times. The chain has TRBV5-1 and TRBJ1-2, with 9 bases fitting TRBD1. The CDR3 covers 14 residues. Germline-derived CDR1 and CDR2 are SGHRS and YFSETQ. V gave up 0 bases and J gave up 7 bases; unmatched junction bases: 4. This chain's CDR3 is CASSLGDRAGGYTF. The DNA for the CDR3 is TGCGCCAGCAGCTTGGGGGACAGGGCCGGTGGCTACACCTTC.

This clonotype is medium-sized in the sample. The chain joins TRBV12-3 or TRBV12-4 to TRBJ1-3, with TRBD1 matching over 8 bases. The J segment lost 4 bases and the V segment lost 1 base, leaving 12 bases of the junction unmatched. The CDR3 is made up of 18 amino acids. As DNA, the CDR3 is TGTGCCAGCAGTTTAGTCCCCCTCAGCAGGGGGCTGGGAAACACCATATATTTT. Translated, it gives CASSLVPLSRGLGNTIYF.

This clonotype ranks as medium-sized. The CDR3 sequence: CASHWAGGRDTEAFF. CDR3 DNA: TGTGCCAGCCACTGGGCAGGGGGTAGGGACACTGAAGCTTTCTTT. This sequence joins TRBV19 and TRBJ1-1; 7 nucleotides align to TRBD1. V shed 9 bases and J 3 bases; nucleotides not matched to a gene: 13. Germline CDR1 is LNHDA and CDR2 is SQIVND (reference sequence). CDR3 length: 15 amino acids. The whole variable domain, filled in from reference TRBV19 and TRBJ1-1, reads DGGITQSPKYLFRKEGQNVTLSCEQNLNHDAMYWYRQDPGQGLRLIYYSQIVNDFQKGDIAEGYSVSREKKESFPLTVTSAQKNPTAFYLCASHWAGGRDTEAFFGQGTRLTVV.

This clonotype was observed a few times. The chain carries TRBV2 and TRBJ2-7, with D possibly being TRBD1 (5 bases). Germline V gives CDR1 SNHLY, CDR2 FYNNEI. The CDR3 covers 12 residues. Trimming removed 7 bases at V and 5 bases at J, with 12 bases between. This chain's CDR3 is CASKQGYHEQYF. The CDR3 DNA reads TGTGCCAGCAAGCAGGGATACCACGAGCAGTACTTC.

The chain combines TRBV30 with TRBJ2-7, with a tentative D call TRBD1 (5 bases). CDR1 and CDR2 (germline): GTSNPN, SVGIG (reference sequence). V lost 5 bases, J lost 6 bases, and 17 bases lay in between. This CDR3 comprises 13 residues. The CDR3: CAWDGGQGSEQYF. The CDR3 region has the DNA TGTGCCTGGGACGGCGGTCAGGGTTCCGAGCAGTACTTC.

This clonotype is medium-sized within its sample. The chain uses TRBV12-3 or TRBV12-4 and TRBJ1-1; no firm D call. V was pared by 8 bases and J by 0 bases, with 10 bases between. CDR3 length: 13 residues. CDR3 nucleotide sequence: TGTGCCAGCCAGAGACTCCTGAACACTGAAGCTTTCTTT. It translates to CASQRLLNTEAFF.

J is TRBJ1-1 and V is TRBV6-5; 11 positions match TRBD1. The CDR3 has 16 amino acids. The germline V gene encodes CDR1 MNHEY and CDR2 SVGAGI. Germline trimming cut 4 bases from V and 2 bases from J; bases unmatched to any gene: 6. CDR3 nucleotide sequence: TGTGCCAGCAGTTTGCGGACAGGGGGCGTCAACACTGAAGCTTTCTTT. This translates into CASSLRTGGVNTEAFF.

By share, this clonotype ranks as large. V usage is TRBV2 and J usage is TRBJ2-1; 10 bases agree with TRBD2. The CDR3 has 17 amino acids. V was clipped by 5 bases and J by 4 bases; unmatched bases: 11. Per the germline V gene, CDR1 is SNHLY and CDR2 is FYNNEI. CDR3: CASSPLSGGSLYNEQFF. CDR3 sequence (DNA): TGTGCCAGCAGTCCCCTTAGCGGGGGGTCGCTATACAATGAGCAGTTCTTC.

The genes are TRBV9 and TRBJ2-2; TRBD1 might be the D (6 bases). From germline, CDR1 is SGDLS and CDR2 YYNGEE. V was cut by 0 bases and J by 6 bases, with 15 bases left in between. This CDR3 is 16 amino acids long. DNA for the CDR3: TGTGCCAGCAGCGTAGCTTACCAGGGGATCGCCGGGGAGCTGTTTTTT. It specifies CASSVAYQGIAGELFF.

This clonotype turned up a few times. The chain links TRBV5-1 to TRBJ2-2; TRBD1 aligns across 9 bases. The CDR3 totals 16 residues. Per germline, CDR1 SGHRS and CDR2 YFSETQ. V shed 5 bases and J 0 bases; nucleotides not matched to a gene: 5. CDR3 nucleotides: TGCGCCAGCAGACTCGGGACAGGGTCGAACACCGGGGAGCTGTTTTTT. Protein: CASRLGTGSNTGELFF.

By proportion, this clonotype is large (0.1 to 1%). This sequence joins TRBV6-1 and TRBJ1-2; D is unresolved. Germline V gives CDR1 MNHNS, CDR2 SASEGT. The ends were cut back, 5 bases at V and 6 bases at J, with 16 bases in the middle. The CDR3 contains 14 residues. The CDR3: CASSPLPTPDGYTF. CDR3 sequence (DNA): TGTGCCAGCAGTCCCCTCCCCACACCGGATGGCTACACCTTC.

This clonotype is termed medium-sized. The rearrangement joins TRBV5-4 to TRBJ2-5; D is unclear. The V end was cut by 0 bases, the J end by 0 bases, with 6 bases between. The germline gives CDR1 SGHNT, CDR2 YYREEE (reference sequence). CDR3 length: 14 amino acids. The CDR3 sequence is CASSLASYQETQYF. In DNA form, the CDR3 reads TGTGCCAGCAGCTTGGCGTCCTACCAAGAGACCCAGTACTTC.

Relative to its sample, this clonotype is medium-sized (0.01 to 0.1%). J is TRBJ2-3 and V is TRBV9, with TRBD2 matching 8 bases. Losses at the gene ends were 0 bases for V and 8 bases for J; bases not matched to a gene: 11. In germline, CDR1 is SGDLS, CDR2 YYNGEE. The CDR3 consists of 16 residues. CDR3: CASSVEGSGRLGTQYF. As DNA, the CDR3 is TGTGCCAGCAGCGTAGAAGGCAGCGGGAGATTGGGTACGCAGTATTTT.

This clonotype ranks as medium-sized. V usage is TRBV27 and J usage is TRBJ2-3; no reliable D call. CDR1 and CDR2 (germline): MNHEY, SMNVEV (reference sequence). There are 18 residues in the CDR3. Deletions cut 5 bases from V and 4 bases from J, with 25 bases between. CDR3 in amino acids: CASSPNSPKQLEADTQYF. Here the CDR3 DNA reads TGTGCCAGCAGTCCTAACTCTCCGAAGCAGCTAGAAGCAGATACGCAGTATTTT.

This clonotype was found a few times. The V and J genes are TRBV19 and TRBJ2-5; possible D gene TRBD2, 5 bases. CDR1 and CDR2 (germline): LNHDA, SQIVND (reference sequence). Trimming pared 6 bases from V and 7 bases from J, leaving 15 bases between. The CDR3 length is 13 residues. This CDR3 is CASSRGDGGTQYF. DNA of the CDR3: TGTGCCAGTAGCCGGGGTGACGGTGGGACCCAGTACTTC.

In this sample, this clonotype turned up a few times. The gene calls are TRBV5-1 and TRBJ2-2, with D possibly being TRBD1 or TRBD2 (6 bases each). From germline, CDR1 is SGHRS and CDR2 YFSETQ. The CDR3 has 16 amino acids. Trimming pared 1 base from V and 0 bases from J, leaving 10 bases between. The CDR3 is CASSLFGGTNTGELFF. The CDR3 DNA sequence: TGCGCCAGCAGCTTGTTCGGGGGCACGAACACCGGGGAGCTGTTTTTT.

This clonotype is medium-sized (0.01 to 0.1%). Sequence at one end of the junction differs from germline and may be a read error. This chain joins TRBV12-3 or TRBV12-4 and TRBJ1-2; D call uncertain. This CDR3 comprises 14 residues. The CDR3 sequence is CASSPIGLMYAYTF. In nucleotides, the CDR3 is TGTGCCAGCAGTCCTATTGGGCTCATGTATGCCTACACCTTC.

This clonotype was seen only a few times. The chain combines TRBV24-1 with TRBJ2-1, with TRBD1 matching 10 bases. The CDR3 spans 16 residues. V shed 4 bases and J 7 bases; nucleotides not matched to a gene: 9. Germline lookup yields CDR1 KGHDR and CDR2 SFDVKD. The CDR3 DNA reads TGTGCCACCAGTGACCCCTTGGGACAGGGGACGAATGAGCAGTTCTTC. Residues: CATSDPLGQGTNEQFF.

Here the CDR3 DNA reads TGCGCCAGCAGGCCAGCCCCGGGACTTCACCAAGAGACCCAGTACTTC. It yields the protein CASRPAPGLHQETQYF. This chain connects TRBV5-1 to TRBJ2-5; tentatively, D is TRBD2 (6 bases). CDR3 size: 16 residues. Germline CDR1 SGHRS, CDR2 YFSETQ. Trimming pared 5 bases from V and 0 bases from J, leaving 17 bases between.

The chain uses TRBV12-3 or TRBV12-4 and TRBJ2-1; maybe TRBD1 (6 bases). Trimming pared 6 bases from V and 2 bases from J, leaving 11 bases between. The CDR3 spans 14 residues. The CDR3 loop reads CASSTGNPYNEQFF. CDR3 nucleotides: TGTGCCAGCAGCACAGGGAACCCCTACAATGAGCAGTTCTTC.

In nucleotides, the CDR3 is TGTGCCAGCAGTGAATCGCGGTTGGGCAATTCACCCCTCCACTTT. Protein product: CASSESRLGNSPLHF. This rearrangement joins TRBV25-1 to TRBJ1-6; D is unclear. The CDR3 is made up of 15 amino acids. The V and J ends lost 1 base and 7 bases respectively, with 11 bases between them. Germline CDR1 and CDR2: MGHDK and SYGVNS.

V usage is TRBV4-1 and J usage is TRBJ2-5; 10 bases are a match to TRBD2. CDR3 length: 16 amino acids. With V trimmed by 0 bases and J by 4 bases, 5 bases remained unmatched. Germline assignment: CDR1 MGHRA and CDR2 YSYEKL. As DNA, the CDR3 is TGCGCCAGCAGCCAAGATAGAAGCGGGGGGGTAGAGACCCAGTACTTC. Its protein is CASSQDRSGGVETQYF.

This clonotype occurred once. The rearrangement uses TRBV7-6 and TRBJ2-7; D is unclear. The ends were cut back, 1 base at V and 5 bases at J, with 12 bases in the middle. The germline V gene has CDR1 SGHVS and CDR2 FNYEAQ. The CDR3 contains 14 residues. CDR3 bases: TGTGCCAGCAGCTTAGGTAGTGGCATACACGAGCAGTACTTC. Protein: CASSLGSGIHEQYF. Supplemented by reference TRBV7-6 and TRBJ2-7, the full variable domain reads GAGVSQSPRYKVTKRGQDVALRCDPISGHVSLYWYRQALGQGPEFLTYFNYEAQQDKSGLPNDRFSAERPEGSISTLTIQRTEQRDSAMYRCASSLGSGIHEQYFGPGTRLTVT.

CDR3 DNA sequence: TGTGCCAGCAGTGAAGTTGGCGAGCAGTACTTC. It codes for CASSEVGEQYF. The chain carries TRBV6-1 and TRBJ2-7; D not certain. The CDR3 contains 11 residues. The germline CDR1 and CDR2 sequences are MNHNS and SASEGT. With 1 base removed from V and 6 bases from J, the gap between germline ends came to 4 bases.

The chain carries TRBV12-5 and TRBJ2-1; D is uncertain. The CDR3 length is 12 residues. Germline lookup yields CDR1 LGHNT and CDR2 FRNRAP. Trimming took off 4 bases at V and 9 bases at J, with 10 bases between the two ends. The DNA for the CDR3 is TGTGCTAGTGGTTCCTCCTCCCCTGAGCAGTTCTTC. Protein product: CASGSSSPEQFF. Variable domain in full (rest from reference TRBV12-5 and TRBJ2-1): DARVTQTPRHKVTEMGQEVTMRCQPILGHNTVFWYRQTMMQGLELLAYFRNRAPLDDSGMPKDRFSAEMPDATLATLKIQPSEPRDSAVYFCASGSSSPEQFFGPGTRLTVL.

The chain joins TRBV21-1 to TRBJ2-7; the table gives TRBD1 as D, unverified against the DNA. TRBV21-1 is a pseudogene locus. The CDR3 is made up of 16 amino acids. The CDR3 reads CASSKAGAGSPYEQYF. The CDR3 DNA reads TGTGCCAGCAGCAAAGCAGGGGCAGGTTCCCCCTACGAGCAGTACTTC.

This clonotype is judged medium-sized. This rearrangement joins TRBV20-1 to TRBJ2-6; D uncertain. CDR3 size: 14 residues. V was pared by 6 bases and J by 0 bases, with 9 bases between. Germline loops: CDR1 DFQATT, CDR2 SNEGSKA (reference sequence). CDR3 sequence: CSATPTSGANVLTF. The DNA of the CDR3 is TGCAGTGCAACCCCCACCTCTGGGGCCAACGTCCTGACTTTC.

Only a few counts were recorded for this clonotype. The chain couples TRBV9 to TRBJ1-1; no definite D call. The V end lost 4 bases, the J end lost 1 base, and 11 bases lay between the germline ends. The CDR3 length is 14 residues. Germline CDR1 SGDLS, CDR2 YYNGEE. This CDR3 reads CASSLHTRNTEAFF. CDR3 DNA: TGTGCCAGCAGCCTACATACCAGGAACACTGAAGCTTTCTTT.